The 16 T cell receptor beta chains reported below all come from one sample, sequenced in a study of blood T cells in healthy people across ages. A sample-barcoded 5' primer and a J-beta primer mix were used in a second PCR of roughly 7 to 11 cycles. MiXCR, applied by TCRdb to the 5' RACE reads, yields one record per CDR3 protein. In the table there are about 730,000 distinct CDR3 sequences, roughly 43% of which are singletons. What was sequenced was blood. Receptor source: a woman aged 60-70 years in good health.

This clonotype has a count of ten or more. The chain is built from TRBV7-8 and TRBJ1-5; D ambiguous. The CDR3 contains 15 residues. CDR1 and CDR2 from the germline V gene are SGHVS and FQNEAQ. The V end was cut by 1 base, the J end by 4 bases, with 11 bases between. In nucleotides, the CDR3 is TGTGCCAGCAGCTTAGGTCGGGGAGGAAATCAGCCCCAGCATTTT. This encodes CASSLGRGGNQPQHF.

The J gene is TRBJ1-5, the V gene TRBV27, with D uncertain. Germline V gives CDR1 MNHEY, CDR2 SMNVEV (reference sequence). The length of the CDR3 is 14 residues. V lost 6 bases and J 4 bases, leaving 13 bases between the germline ends. In DNA form, the CDR3 reads TGTGCCAGCAGCCAGATAGGGAGAAATCAGCCCCAGCATTTT. As protein: CASSQIGRNQPQHF.

The J gene is TRBJ2-5, the V gene TRBV10-3; 7 bases line up with TRBD1. CDR3 length: 14 residues. The V gene's germline CDR1 is ENHRY and CDR2 SYGVKD. V trimming: 3 bases; J trimming: 11 bases; junction bases outside the gene matches: 12. The CDR3 sequence is CAISDIPAGGVQYF. CDR3 sequence (DNA): TGTGCCATCAGTGACATCCCGGCAGGGGGTGTGCAGTACTTC.

The table lists this clonotype with a few counts. The genes are TRBV6-2 or TRBV6-3 and TRBJ2-1; D remains ambiguous. Trimming took off 8 bases at V and 12 bases at J, with 11 bases between the two ends. Germline assignment: CDR1 MNHEY and CDR2 SVGEGT. The CDR3 runs 10 residues. CDR3 DNA: TGTGCCAGCGGGAACTCGGGGCAGTTCTTC. Protein sequence: CASGNSGQFF.

As regards this clonotype: One end of the junction varies from germline; a read error may be responsible. The V call is TRBV12-3 or TRBV12-4, the J call TRBJ1-3, with 8 nucleotides matching TRBD1. The CDR3 is 15 residues long. The DNA of the CDR3 is TGTGCCAGCATCAGGACAGGGTCATCTGGAAGCACCATATATTTT. Translation gives CASIRTGSSGSTIYF.

The V gene is TRBV6-5, the J gene TRBJ1-4; D not certain. The CDR3 has 14 residues. With 6 bases removed from V and 0 bases from J, the gap between germline ends came to 8 bases. Germline V lookup: CDR1 MNHEY, CDR2 SVGAGI. CDR3 nucleotides: TGTGCCAGCAGACCCGGTGCAACTAATGAAAAACTGTTTTTT. Amino acids: CASRPGATNEKLFF.

The V call is TRBV7-3, the J call TRBJ2-1; 13 bases fit TRBD2. V lost 3 bases and J lost 7; bases outside the gene matches: 3. Germline CDR1 SGHTA, CDR2 FQGTGA. CDR3 length equals 15 residues. CDR3 bases: TGTGCCAGCAGCTTCCGGACTAGCGGGAGAAATGAGCAGTTCTTC. It codes for CASSFRTSGRNEQFF.

This clonotype was counted only a few times. This sequence joins TRBV3-1 and TRBJ2-4, with D possibly being TRBD1 (5 bases). The DNA end is more similar to TRBJ2-7, so the J call may be wrong. The CDR3 sequence is 15 residues long. Germline CDR1 reads LGHDT; CDR2 reads YNNKEL (reference sequence). CDR3 amino acids: CASSQKGNSFYEQYF. CDR3 nucleotide sequence: TGTGCCAGCAGCCAAAAGGGGAATTCCTTCTACGAGCAGTACTTC.

This chain connects TRBV9 to TRBJ2-7, with 14 bases matching TRBD2. The CDR3 contains 16 residues. Germline V gene data show CDR1 as SGDLS and CDR2 as YYNGEE. J gave up 7 bases and V 3 bases, and 9 bases lay outside the gene matches. The CDR3, as DNA: TGTGCCAGCAGCGATATTGGGACTAGCGGGGGAAATGAGCAGTACTTC. It yields the protein CASSDIGTSGGNEQYF.

The count of this clonotype is one. The rearrangement joins TRBV29-1 to TRBJ2-7, with a weak D call TRBD1 (6 bases). Germline V gives CDR1 SQVTM, CDR2 ANQGSEA. This CDR3 is built from 15 residues. With 4 bases removed from V and 3 bases from J, the gap between germline ends came to 19 bases. This chain's CDR3 is CSVAGRGKKDYEQYF. The CDR3 region has the DNA TGCAGCGTTGCTGGCAGGGGTAAAAAGGACTACGAGCAGTACTTC.

A few counts support this clonotype. The genes are TRBV30 and TRBJ2-7; 7 bases align to TRBD1. V shed 3 bases, J shed 5 bases, and the junction held 7 bases outside the gene matches. Per germline, CDR1 GTSNPN and CDR2 SVGIG (reference sequence). The CDR3 is 13 residues long. The DNA for the CDR3 is TGTGCCTGGAGGTTAAGGGGGCGCGACGAGCAGTACTTC. This sequence encodes CAWRLRGRDEQYF.

This chain's CDR3 is CSARGASRETQYF. The CDR3 coding sequence is TGCAGTGCTAGGGGGGCGTCTCGGGAGACCCAGTACTTC. The genes are TRBV20-1 and TRBJ2-5; D is possibly TRBD1 (6 bases). Per germline, CDR1 DFQATT and CDR2 SNEGSKA (reference sequence). The V gene lost 3 bases and the J gene lost 5 bases, with 13 bases spanning the gap. The CDR3 consists of 13 residues.

CDR3 coding DNA: TGTGCCAGCAGCCACCCTGACAGGGTGGTTCCACTCGAGCAGTACTTC. Protein product: CASSHPDRVVPLEQYF. This chain joins TRBV11-2 and TRBJ2-7; 7 bases are a match to TRBD1. Germline assignment: CDR1 SGHAT and CDR2 FQNNGV. This CDR3 comprises 16 residues. V was clipped by 5 bases and J by 6 bases; unmatched bases: 16.

The genes are TRBV27 and TRBJ2-4; D gene uncertain. The DNA end lines up better with TRBJ2-7; the J call may be wrong. The CDR3 is 13 amino acids. Germline CDR1 reads MNHEY; CDR2 reads SMNVEV (reference sequence). CDR3 protein: CASSPINSYEQYF. In nucleotides, the CDR3 is TGTGCCAGCAGTCCTATTAACTCCTACGAGCAGTACTTC.

At least ten counts were recorded for this clonotype. The chain joins TRBV7-2 to TRBJ2-5; D not resolved. The V and J ends lost 3 bases and 7 bases respectively, with 12 bases between them. CDR3 length equals 13 residues. The germline V gene has CDR1 SGHTA and CDR2 FQGNSA. As DNA, the CDR3 is TGTGCCAGCAGCTTCGGAACGGCCGGGACCCAGTACTTC. This sequence encodes CASSFGTAGTQYF.

The chain carries TRBV20-1 and TRBJ1-2; TRBD1 might be the D (6 bases). The CDR3 covers 13 residues. Trimming cost V 3 bases and J 8 bases, with 16 bases left between them. Germline CDR1 is DFQATT and CDR2 is SNEGSKA (reference sequence). The chain's CDR3 is CSASSGVLGGYTF. CDR3 in DNA: TGCAGTGCTAGCTCAGGGGTATTGGGAGGCTACACCTTC.